This passage covers 30 T cell receptor beta chains from one sample sequenced in a study of identical twins. In TCRdb, the 5' RACE reads were re-called with MiXCR into one record per CDR3 protein. Of some 710,000 distinct CDR3 sequences listed, less than 7% are singletons. The sample taken for sequencing was naive T cells sorted from blood. The source is a man aged 18 to 30 in good health.

This clonotype was seen ten or more times. The rearrangement links TRBV4-3 to TRBJ2-7; a possible D gene is TRBD1 (5 bases). Deletions cut 0 bases from V and 2 bases from J, with 11 bases between. The CDR3 has 15 amino acids. Germline V gene lookup returns CDR1 LGHNA and CDR2 YSLEER. CDR3 coding DNA: TGCGCCAGCAGCCAAGATAGGGGCGGAGCCTACGAGCAGTACTTC. Protein product: CASSQDRGGAYEQYF.

The V gene is TRBV5-5, the J gene TRBJ2-3; 8 nucleotides align to TRBD1. V gave up 2 bases and J gave up 8 bases; unmatched junction bases: 7. Germline V lookup: CDR1 SGHKS, CDR2 YYEKEE (reference sequence). The CDR3 contains 14 residues. The CDR3 coding sequence is TGTGCCAGCAGCTTTGGCCAGGGGGCCCGTACGCAGTATTTT. The encoded protein is CASSFGQGARTQYF. Variable domain in full (rest from reference TRBV5-5 and TRBJ2-3): DAGVTQSPTHLIKTRGQQVTLRCSPISGHKSVSWYQQVLGQGPQFIFQYYEKEERGRGNFPDRFSARQFPNYSSELNVNALLLGDSALYLCASSFGQGARTQYFGPGTRLTVL.

This clonotype appeared many times. This chain connects TRBV11-2 to TRBJ2-7, with TRBD1 matching 8 bases. The germline CDR1 and CDR2 sequences are SGHAT and FQNNGV. V lost 4 bases, J lost 2 bases, and 10 bases stayed unmatched. CDR3 size: 16 residues. This chain's CDR3 is CASSSISLDRAYEQYV. Here the CDR3 DNA reads TGTGCCAGCAGCTCCATTAGTTTGGACAGGGCCTACGAGCAGTACGTC.

This clonotype was seen only a few times. The genes are TRBV6-2 or TRBV6-3 and TRBJ2-6; D not certain. This CDR3 spans 16 amino acids. The germline V gene has CDR1 MNHEY and CDR2 SVGEGT. V lost 6 bases and J lost 0, with 12 bases in between. The CDR3 nucleotides read TGTGCCAGCAGAGTTCTATCGAGCTCTGGGGCCAACGTCCTGACTTTC. As protein: CASRVLSSSGANVLTF.

About this clonotype: Just one base apart from a much larger clone, this may be a read error. This chain uses TRBV6-2 or TRBV6-3 with TRBJ2-7; the match to TRBD2 covers 11 bases. The V gene's germline CDR1 is MNHEY and CDR2 SVGEGT. The trim removed 8 bases at V and 0 bases at J, leaving 3 bases unmatched. The CDR3 totals 14 residues. CDR3 protein: CASETSGSSYEQYF. CDR3 nucleotide sequence: TGTGCCAGCGAAACTAGCGGGAGCTCCTACGAGCAGTACTTC.

The chain carries TRBV24-1 and TRBJ2-3, with 7 bases identical to TRBD1. Losses at the gene ends were 3 bases for V and 0 bases for J; bases not matched to a gene: 8. The CDR3 is 17 amino acids. Germline CDR1 is KGHDR and CDR2 is SFDVKD. DNA of the CDR3: TGTGCCACCAGTGATCTGACAGGGAGAGGCAGCACAGATACGCAGTATTTT. Protein product: CATSDLTGRGSTDTQYF.

This clonotype was counted many times. The chain recombines TRBV12-3 or TRBV12-4 with TRBJ2-1, with D possibly TRBD2 on 7 matching bases. Trimming stripped 3 bases from V and 8 bases from J, with 11 bases between. CDR3 length: 13 residues. CDR3 nucleotide sequence: TGTGCCAGCAGTTTGGGGGGGGCGTATGAGCAGTTCTTC. This sequence encodes CASSLGGAYEQFF.

This clonotype has a handful of counts. J is TRBJ2-5 and V is TRBV5-1, with a weak D call TRBD2 (5 bases). The CDR3 has 15 residues. V lost 1 base, J lost 3 bases, and 13 bases lay in between. The V gene's germline CDR1 is SGHRS and CDR2 YFSETQ. CDR3 sequence (DNA): TGCGCCAGCAGCTTGCTACCGGGAAGAAAAGAGACCCAGTACTTC. Amino acid sequence: CASSLLPGRKETQYF. Filled out from reference TRBV5-1 and TRBJ2-5, the complete variable domain reads KAGVTQTPRYLIKTRGQQVTLSCSPISGHRSVSWYQQTPGQGLQFLFEYFSETQRNKGNFPGRFSGRQFSNSRSEMNVSTLELGDSALYLCASSLLPGRKETQYFGPGTRLLVL.

This clonotype appeared many times. The genes are TRBV12-3 or TRBV12-4 and TRBJ2-3; a possible D gene is TRBD1 (5 bases). The CDR3 is 13 amino acids. V was clipped by 8 bases and J by 2 bases, with 11 bases between them. CDR3 sequence: CASRTGHTDTQYF. The CDR3 DNA reads TGTGCCAGCCGCACAGGACACACAGATACGCAGTATTTT.

This clonotype was observed many times. Here the CDR3 DNA reads TGCAGTGCTAGTTCGGGGTTCCAAGAGACCCAGTACTTC. Encoded protein: CSASSGFQETQYF. The J gene is TRBJ2-5, the V gene TRBV20-1, with TRBD2 as a possible D gene (5 bases). The germline gives CDR1 DFQATT, CDR2 SNEGSKA (reference sequence). The CDR3 runs 13 residues. The ends were cut back, 3 bases at V and 1 base at J, with 9 bases in the middle.

V usage is TRBV5-6 and J usage is TRBJ1-1; 10 bases match TRBD1. The CDR3 loop spans 14 amino acids. The germline CDR1 and CDR2 sequences are SGHDT and YYEEEE. Trimming cost V 6 bases and J 4 bases; bases outside gene matches: 6. The CDR3 nucleotides read TGTGCCAGCATTCTGACAGGGGGCTCCACTGAAGCTTTCTTT. Translation gives CASILTGGSTEAFF.

This clonotype occurred a few times. The chain combines TRBV21-1 with TRBJ2-1; the table's D call, TRBD2, was not checked against the DNA. TRBV21-1 is a documented pseudogene. The CDR3 has 17 residues. The CDR3 sequence: CASTENVAGGRENEQFF. CDR3 coding DNA: TGTGCCAGCACCGAAAACGTTGCGGGAGGGCGGGAGAATGAGCAGTTCTTC.

The rearrangement joins TRBV6-5 to TRBJ2-3, with TRBD1 identical over 8 bases. Per germline, CDR1 MNHEY and CDR2 SVGAGI. With 7 bases clipped from V and 1 base from J, the junction kept 16 bases outside the gene matches. The CDR3 loop spans 18 amino acids. The CDR3 spells CASTSQGATVYGTDTQYF. DNA for the CDR3: TGTGCCAGCACTTCGCAGGGGGCTACGGTTTACGGCACAGATACGCAGTATTTT.

The V and J genes are TRBV24-1 and TRBJ2-1; a weak D match, TRBD1 (6 bases). The germline V gene has CDR1 KGHDR and CDR2 SFDVKD. V shed 0 bases and J shed 5 bases, with 10 bases lying between them. This CDR3 region has 15 residues. The CDR3 loop reads CATSDLPPGDNEQFF. The DNA for the CDR3 is TGTGCCACCAGTGATTTGCCACCAGGGGACAATGAGCAGTTCTTC.

This chain joins TRBV12-3 or TRBV12-4 and TRBJ2-5; D might be TRBD1 (6 bases). The CDR3 runs 14 residues. Between the trimmed V and J ends, which lost 4 bases and 4 bases, there was a span of 13 bases. CDR3 in amino acids: CASSWAGVGETQYF. The CDR3 DNA reads as TGTGCCAGCAGTTGGGCAGGGGTGGGAGAGACCCAGTACTTC.

This clonotype has ten or more counts. The chain links TRBV7-8 to TRBJ2-3, with D possibly being TRBD2 (6 bases). The CDR3 is made up of 15 amino acids. V lost 5 bases to trimming and J lost 3 bases, with 15 bases between them. Germline assignment: CDR1 SGHVS and CDR2 FQNEAQ. CDR3 protein: CASSQDGSGTDTQYF. CDR3 in DNA: TGTGCCAGCAGCCAAGACGGTAGCGGTACAGATACGCAGTATTTT. Complete variable domain (other parts from reference TRBV7-8 and TRBJ2-3): GAGVSQSPRYKVAKRGQDVALRCDPISGHVSLFWYQQALGQGPEFLTYFQNEAQLDKSGLPSDRFFAERPEGSVSTLKIQRTQQEDSAVYLCASSQDGSGTDTQYFGPGTRLTVL.

This clonotype was detected only a few times. The chain combines TRBV6-5 with TRBJ2-3; D is perhaps TRBD1 (5 bases). The CDR3 has 18 amino acids. Between the trimmed V and J ends, which lost 0 bases and 4 bases, there was a span of 20 bases. Per the germline V gene, CDR1 is MNHEY and CDR2 is SVGAGI. As DNA, the CDR3 is TGTGCCAGCAGTTACTCATCCCGGGCCCAGGGATCGGCAGATACGCAGTATTTT. Translating gives CASSYSSRAQGSADTQYF.

This clonotype was counted a few times. The chain couples TRBV6-5 to TRBJ2-3; weak D call: TRBD2 (6 bases). Trimming took off 0 bases at V and 4 bases at J, with 14 bases between the two ends. There are 16 residues in the CDR3. Per germline, CDR1 MNHEY and CDR2 SVGAGI. DNA for the CDR3: TGTGCCAGCAGTTACTCCCGGGAGAGTAATTCAGATACGCAGTATTTT. Amino acids: CASSYSRESNSDTQYF.

The sample holds a few counts of this clonotype. V is TRBV11-3 and J is TRBJ2-1; a possible D gene is TRBD2 (5 bases). Germline values: CDR1 SGHNT, CDR2 YENEEA. V was shortened by 4 bases and J by 6 bases, with 16 bases between the two germline ends. This CDR3 comprises 15 residues. The CDR3 DNA sequence: TGTGCCAGCAGCTCTTCGGGATTCGGAACCAATGAGCAGTTCTTC. Its protein is CASSSSGFGTNEQFF.

V usage is TRBV6-5 and J usage is TRBJ2-7; a weak D match, TRBD2 (6 bases). The germline V gene has CDR1 MNHEY and CDR2 SVGAGI. V was pared by 4 bases and J by 4 bases, with 20 bases between. CDR3 length: 16 amino acids. CDR3 DNA sequence: TGTGCCAGCAGTTCGACTAGGGGAATTTCAGTGTACGAGCAGTACTTC. Its protein product is CASSSTRGISVYEQYF.

This clonotype came up a few times. This chain connects TRBV9 to TRBJ2-6; D gene uncertain. Germline-derived CDR1 and CDR2 are SGDLS and YYNGEE. The CDR3 extends over 16 amino acids. V lost 0 bases and J 0 bases, leaving 7 bases between the germline ends. As DNA, the CDR3 is TGTGCCAGCAGCGTAGGCAGACGCTCTGGGGCCAACGTCCTGACTTTC. Translated: CASSVGRRSGANVLTF.

This clonotype was seen only once. V gene TRBV12-3 or TRBV12-4 combines with J gene TRBJ2-1; the D gene is possibly TRBD2 (6 bases). The CDR3 loop spans 15 amino acids. V dropped 7 bases and J dropped 4 bases, with 17 bases sitting between them. CDR3 sequence reads: CASKAQGGTYNEQFF. The CDR3 nucleotides read TGTGCCAGCAAGGCCCAGGGAGGAACTTACAATGAGCAGTTCTTC.

This clonotype has a count of ten or more. The chain has TRBV20-1 and TRBJ2-7, with D possibly matching TRBD1 (6 bases). V was clipped by 0 bases and J by 4 bases, with 13 bases between them. The CDR3 spans 14 residues. Germline V gene sequence: CDR1 DFQATT, CDR2 SNEGSKA (reference sequence). This CDR3 is CSARDLGGGYEQYV. The CDR3 DNA reads as TGCAGTGCTAGAGATCTAGGGGGTGGGTACGAGCAGTACGTC.

This clonotype turned up a few times. The chain has TRBV24-1 and TRBJ2-5, with TRBD2 matching 7 bases. CDR3 length: 17 residues. From germline, CDR1 is KGHDR and CDR2 SFDVKD. V lost 4 bases, J lost 1 base, and 11 bases stayed unmatched. CDR3 in amino acids: CATSEPSAGDPQETQYF. The CDR3 DNA sequence: TGTGCCACCAGTGAACCCTCCGCGGGAGACCCCCAAGAGACCCAGTACTTC.

This chain joins TRBV6-1 and TRBJ2-3, with D hard to call. The CDR3 sequence is 14 residues long. The V gene's germline CDR1 is MNHNS and CDR2 SASEGT. V was clipped by 2 bases and J by 2 bases, with 8 bases between them. The CDR3 nucleotides are TGTGCCAGCAGTGAATACGCGGTCACAGATACGCAGTATTTT. Amino acid sequence: CASSEYAVTDTQYF.

This clonotype was recorded many times. J is TRBJ2-5 and V is TRBV18, with 7 nucleotides matching TRBD2. The CDR3 contains 15 residues. Germline V gives CDR1 KGHSH, CDR2 LQKENI. V lost 3 bases to trimming and J lost 3 bases; unmatched junction nucleotides: 7. CDR3: CASSPGLSPEETQYF. Written as DNA, the CDR3 is TGTGCCAGCTCACCGGGACTATCCCCTGAAGAGACCCAGTACTTC.

This clonotype has a count of ten or more. The genes are TRBV7-2 and TRBJ2-2; perhaps D is TRBD1 or TRBD2 (5 bases each). The V gene's germline CDR1 is SGHTA and CDR2 FQGNSA. This CDR3 spans 15 amino acids. V gave up 2 bases and J gave up 7 bases, with 14 bases separating them. CDR3 bases: TGTGCCAGCAGCTTATTGGGTCCTGGGGGCGGGGAGCTGTTTTTT. It encodes CASSLLGPGGGELFF.

There are many counts of this clonotype. V and J are TRBV12-3 or TRBV12-4 and TRBJ2-4; D is perhaps TRBD1 or TRBD2 (5 bases each). V shed 1 base and J shed 8 bases, with 12 bases lying between them. This CDR3 spans 14 amino acids. The CDR3 DNA follows: TGTGCCAGCAGTTTAGGGGGACGCCCACACATTCAGTACTTC. Encoded protein: CASSLGGRPHIQYF.

V usage is TRBV27 and J usage is TRBJ1-4; D may be TRBD1 (6 bases). This CDR3 has 16 residues. Per the germline V gene, CDR1 is MNHEY and CDR2 is SMNVEV (reference sequence). Trimming took off 5 bases at V and 7 bases at J, with 20 bases between the two ends. The CDR3 protein is CASSPFLRRGGEKLFF. As DNA, the CDR3 is TGTGCCAGCAGTCCTTTTTTGCGGAGGGGGGGTGAAAAACTGTTTTTT.

The chain links TRBV14 to TRBJ2-7; D is uncertain. V gave up 2 bases and J gave up 5 bases, with 10 bases separating them. The CDR3 is made up of 13 amino acids. Germline-derived CDR1 and CDR2 are SGHDN and FVKESK. The CDR3 sequence: CASSQLYRDEQYF. The CDR3 DNA reads TGTGCCAGCAGCCAACTTTACCGAGACGAGCAGTACTTC.